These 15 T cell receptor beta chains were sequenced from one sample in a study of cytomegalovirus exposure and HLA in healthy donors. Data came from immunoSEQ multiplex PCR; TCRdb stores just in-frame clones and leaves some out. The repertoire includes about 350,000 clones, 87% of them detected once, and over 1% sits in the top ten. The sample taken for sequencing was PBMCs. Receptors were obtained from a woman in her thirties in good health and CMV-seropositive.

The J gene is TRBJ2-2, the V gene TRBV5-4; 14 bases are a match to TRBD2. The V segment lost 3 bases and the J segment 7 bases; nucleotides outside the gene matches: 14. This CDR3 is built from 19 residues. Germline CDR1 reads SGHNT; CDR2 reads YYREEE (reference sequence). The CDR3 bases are TGTGCCAGCAGCTCCCCTGCTGCCGGGACTAGCGGGAGTGGCGGGGAGCTGTTTTTT. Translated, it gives CASSSPAAGTSGSGGELFF.

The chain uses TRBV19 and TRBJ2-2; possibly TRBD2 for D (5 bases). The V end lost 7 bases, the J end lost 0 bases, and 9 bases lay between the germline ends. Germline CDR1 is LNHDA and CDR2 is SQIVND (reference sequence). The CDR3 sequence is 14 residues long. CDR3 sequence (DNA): TGTGCCAGTACTTTACTAGCGAACACCGGGGAGCTGTTTTTT. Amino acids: CASTLLANTGELFF.

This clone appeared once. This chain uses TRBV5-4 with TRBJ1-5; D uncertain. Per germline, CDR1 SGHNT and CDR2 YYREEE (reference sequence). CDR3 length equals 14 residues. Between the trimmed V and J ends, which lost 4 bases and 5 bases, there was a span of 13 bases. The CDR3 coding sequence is TGTGCCAGCAGCCTGGCTGGGCTACATCAGCCCCAGCATTTT. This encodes CASSLAGLHQPQHF.

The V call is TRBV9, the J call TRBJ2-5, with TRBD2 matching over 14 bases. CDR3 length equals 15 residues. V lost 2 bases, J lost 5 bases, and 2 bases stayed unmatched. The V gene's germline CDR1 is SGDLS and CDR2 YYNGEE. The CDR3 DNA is TGTGCCAGCAGCGTTAGGACTAGCGGGGGGGAGACCCAGTACTTC. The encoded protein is CASSVRTSGGETQYF.

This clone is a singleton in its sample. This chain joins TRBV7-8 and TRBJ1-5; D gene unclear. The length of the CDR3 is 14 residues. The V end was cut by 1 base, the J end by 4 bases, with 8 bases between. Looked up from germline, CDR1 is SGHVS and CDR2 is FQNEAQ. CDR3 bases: TGTGCCAGCAGCTTAGGTCGTGAAAATCAGCCCCAGCATTTT. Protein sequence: CASSLGRENQPQHF.

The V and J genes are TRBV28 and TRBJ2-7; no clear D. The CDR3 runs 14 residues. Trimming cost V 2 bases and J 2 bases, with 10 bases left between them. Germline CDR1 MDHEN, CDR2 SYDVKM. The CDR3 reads CASSLIATPYEQYF. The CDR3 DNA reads TGTGCCAGCAGTTTAATAGCCACCCCCTACGAGCAGTACTTC.

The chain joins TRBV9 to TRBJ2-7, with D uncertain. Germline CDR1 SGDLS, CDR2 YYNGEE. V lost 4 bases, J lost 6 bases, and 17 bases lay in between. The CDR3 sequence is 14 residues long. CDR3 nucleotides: TGTGCCAGCAGCCCGTCCCTCGTATTAGCCGAGCAGTACTTC. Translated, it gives CASSPSLVLAEQYF.

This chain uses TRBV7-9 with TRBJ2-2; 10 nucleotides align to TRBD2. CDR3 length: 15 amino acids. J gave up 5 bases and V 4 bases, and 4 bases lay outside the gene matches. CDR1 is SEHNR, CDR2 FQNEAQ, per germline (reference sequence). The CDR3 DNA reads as TGTGCCAGCAGCTCGTCTAGCGGGGGTACCGGGGAGCTGTTTTTT. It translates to CASSSSSGGTGELFF.

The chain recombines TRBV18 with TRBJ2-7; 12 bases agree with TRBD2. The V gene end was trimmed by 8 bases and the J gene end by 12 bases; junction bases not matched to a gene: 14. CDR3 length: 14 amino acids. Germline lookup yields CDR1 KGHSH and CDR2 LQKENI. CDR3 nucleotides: TGTGCCAGCCCCTGGCCTAGCGGGGGGGAGGCTGCGTACTTC. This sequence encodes CASPWPSGGEAAYF.

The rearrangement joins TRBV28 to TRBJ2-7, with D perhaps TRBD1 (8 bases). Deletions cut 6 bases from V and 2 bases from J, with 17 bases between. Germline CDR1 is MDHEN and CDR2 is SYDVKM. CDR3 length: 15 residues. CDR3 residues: CASREAGQATYEQYF. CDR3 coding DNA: TGTGCCAGCAGGGAAGCGGGACAGGCCACCTACGAGCAGTACTTC.

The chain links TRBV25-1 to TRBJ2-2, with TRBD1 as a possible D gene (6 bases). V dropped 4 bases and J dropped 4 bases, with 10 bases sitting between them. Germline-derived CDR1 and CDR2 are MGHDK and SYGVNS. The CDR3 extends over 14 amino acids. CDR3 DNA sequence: TGTGCCAGCAGTGGTGTAGGGGGCACCGGGGAGCTGTTTTTT. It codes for CASSGVGGTGELFF.

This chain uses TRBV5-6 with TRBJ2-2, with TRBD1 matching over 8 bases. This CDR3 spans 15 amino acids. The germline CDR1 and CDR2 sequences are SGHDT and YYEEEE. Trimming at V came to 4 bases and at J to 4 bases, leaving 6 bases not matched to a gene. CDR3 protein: CASSRRQGRTGELFF. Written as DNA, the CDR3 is TGTGCCAGCAGCAGAAGACAGGGGCGCACCGGGGAGCTGTTTTTT.

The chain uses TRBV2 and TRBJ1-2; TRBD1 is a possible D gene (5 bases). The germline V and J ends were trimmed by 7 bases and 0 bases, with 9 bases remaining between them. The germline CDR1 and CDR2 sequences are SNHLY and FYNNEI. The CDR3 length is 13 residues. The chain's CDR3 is CASNEGANYGYTF. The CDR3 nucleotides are TGTGCCAGCAACGAAGGGGCTAACTATGGCTACACCTTC. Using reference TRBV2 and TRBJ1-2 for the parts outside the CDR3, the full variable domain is EPEVTQTPSHQVTQMGQEVILRCVPISNHLYFYWYRQILGQKVEFLVSFYNNEISEKSEIFDDQFSVERPDGSNFTLKIRSTKLEDSAMYFCASNEGANYGYTFGSGTRLTVV.

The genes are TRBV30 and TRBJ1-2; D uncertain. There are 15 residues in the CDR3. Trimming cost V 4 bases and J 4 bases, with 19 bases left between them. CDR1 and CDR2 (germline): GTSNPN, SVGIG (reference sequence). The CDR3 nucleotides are TGTGCCTGGATCTACTCGGACCCTATGAGCTATGGCTACACCTTC. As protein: CAWIYSDPMSYGYTF.

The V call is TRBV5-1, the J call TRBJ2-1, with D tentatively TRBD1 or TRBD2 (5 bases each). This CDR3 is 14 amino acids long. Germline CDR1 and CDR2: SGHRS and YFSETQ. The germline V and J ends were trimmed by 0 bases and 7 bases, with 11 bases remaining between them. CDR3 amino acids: CASSLDGGRNEQFF. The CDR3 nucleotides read TGCGCCAGCAGCTTGGATGGGGGTCGAAATGAGCAGTTCTTC.